One sample yielded the 28 T cell receptor beta chains listed below, sequenced in a study of T cells in Graves' hyperthyroidism and ophthalmopathy. RNA transcripts yielded amplified TCR beta CDR3 regions. Using the HTBI primer set, a first-round RT-PCR was run on the TCR CDR3. TCRdb reprocessed the multiplex PCR reads with MiXCR, giving one entry per CDR3 protein. The sample has nearly 600,000 distinct CDR3 sequences; about 15% are singletons. What was sequenced was blood. The receptors come from a woman aged 25-40 years with Graves' hyperthyroidism that later progressed to Graves' ophthalmopathy.

This clonotype was seen at least ten times. The rearrangement joins TRBV28 to TRBJ2-7, with 8 bases that match TRBD1. The CDR3 length is 14 residues. CDR1 is MDHEN and CDR2 is SYDVKM in the germline V gene. With 6 bases clipped from V and 4 bases from J, the junction kept 8 bases outside the gene matches. In DNA form, the CDR3 reads TGTGCCAGCAGGGAGGACAGGGATGGATACGAGCAGTACTTC. This gives the protein CASREDRDGYEQYF. The full variable domain, completed using reference TRBV28 and TRBJ2-7, is DVKVTQSSRYLVKRTGEKVFLECVQDMDHENMFWYRQDPGLGLRLIYFSYDVKMKEKGDIPEGYSVSREKKERFSLILESASTNQTSMYLCASREDRDGYEQYFGPGTRLTVT.

In DNA form, the CDR3 reads TGTGCCAGCAGTATGACAGGGGGGGATACCGGGGAGCTGTTTTTT. Its translation: CASSMTGGDTGELFF. This chain links TRBV12-3 or TRBV12-4 with TRBJ2-2; 9 bases are a match to TRBD1. V lost 5 bases to trimming and J lost 5 bases; unmatched junction nucleotides: 6. The CDR3 totals 15 residues.

There are a few counts of this clonotype. The rearrangement uses TRBV24-1 and TRBJ1-4; D is ambiguous. Germline loops: CDR1 KGHDR, CDR2 SFDVKD. CDR3 length equals 13 residues. V lost 3 bases, J lost 6 bases, and 7 bases lay in between. This CDR3 reads CATSDAAHEKLFF. The DNA for the CDR3 is TGTGCCACCAGTGATGCCGCACATGAAAAACTGTTTTTT.

This clonotype was observed at least ten times. This chain joins TRBV7-9 and TRBJ2-7; 9 bases fit TRBD1. The CDR3 covers 14 residues. Trimming cost V 7 bases and J 6 bases; bases outside gene matches: 10. In germline, CDR1 is SEHNR, CDR2 FQNEAQ (reference sequence). The DNA of the CDR3 is TGTGCCAGCACATACGGGACAGGGTATGGCGAGCAGTACTTC. Translated: CASTYGTGYGEQYF.

About this clonotype: A much bigger clone sits one base away, suggesting this may be a read error. This chain connects TRBV28 to TRBJ1-2, with 7 nucleotides matching TRBD1. There are 15 residues in the CDR3. V was clipped by 6 bases and J by 3 bases; unmatched bases: 10. CDR1 is MDHEN, CDR2 SYDVKM, per germline. Written as DNA, the CDR3 is TGTGCCAGCAGACTAACCCCCACAGGGGACTATGGCTACACCTTC. It encodes CASRLTPTGDYGYTF.

This clonotype was picked up many times. V gene TRBV6-1 combines with J gene TRBJ1-1; D is unclear. This CDR3 has 13 residues. From germline, CDR1 is MNHNS and CDR2 SASEGT. V gave up 2 bases and J gave up 6 bases, with 10 bases separating them. CDR3 protein: CASSETGSAEAFF. DNA for the CDR3: TGTGCCAGCAGTGAAACCGGGAGCGCTGAAGCTTTCTTT.

This clonotype was seen just once. The J gene is TRBJ2-7, the V gene TRBV9; no clear D gene. This CDR3 is built from 13 residues. Looked up from germline, CDR1 is SGDLS and CDR2 is YYNGEE. V was trimmed by 0 bases and J by 9 bases, leaving 13 bases between them. CDR3 in DNA: TGTGCCAGCAGCGTAGCTCAGGAAAGCGCGCAGTACTTC. Residues: CASSVAQESAQYF. The whole variable domain, filled in from reference TRBV9 and TRBJ2-7, reads DSGVTQTPKHLITATGQRVTLRCSPRSGDLSVYWYQQSLDQGLQFLIQYYNGEERAKGNILERFSAQQFPDLHSELNLSSLELGDSALYFCASSVAQESAQYFGPGTRLTVT.

This chain links TRBV19 with TRBJ1-1; 10 nucleotides line up with TRBD1. The length of the CDR3 is 15 residues. The V and J ends lost 2 bases and 6 bases, in that order; junction bases with no gene match: 6. Germline CDR1 and CDR2: LNHDA and SQIVND (reference sequence). This CDR3 reads CASSINRDRGAEAFF. The CDR3 nucleotides are TGTGCCAGTAGTATAAACCGGGACAGGGGCGCTGAAGCTTTCTTT.

The chain combines TRBV15 with TRBJ2-2; perhaps D is TRBD1 or TRBD2 (5 bases each). With 3 bases removed from V and 1 base from J, the gap between germline ends came to 12 bases. Germline CDR1 LNHNV, CDR2 YYDKDF (reference sequence). This CDR3 comprises 16 residues. The CDR3 nucleotides are TGTGCCACCAGCAGTCCCGGGACCCTGAACACCGGGGAGCTGTTTTTT. It translates to CATSSPGTLNTGELFF.

In DNA form, the CDR3 reads TGTGCCAGCAGCTTGGGACTAGCGGGATCGGAGGCCGAGCAGTTCTTC. This translates into CASSLGLAGSEAEQFF. This chain links TRBV7-9 with TRBJ2-1, with 13 bases that match TRBD2. The CDR3 has 16 amino acids. Germline V gives CDR1 SEHNR, CDR2 FQNEAQ (reference sequence). The ends lost 3 bases at V and 10 bases at J; junction bases unmatched: 9.

This clonotype was seen many times. The genes are TRBV12-3 or TRBV12-4 and TRBJ2-7, with 16 bases lining up with TRBD2. The CDR3 runs 19 residues. Trimming removed 3 bases from V and 2 bases from J; junction bases left unmatched: 10. CDR3 DNA sequence: TGTGCCAGCAGTTTGGGAACCGGGACTAGCGGGAGGGGGGCCTACGAGCAGTACTTC. It codes for CASSLGTGTSGRGAYEQYF.

This clonotype was recorded a few times. V usage is TRBV6-5 and J usage is TRBJ2-7; D unclear. The V end lost 1 base, the J end lost 4 bases, and 8 bases lay between the germline ends. The CDR3 has 13 residues. CDR1 and CDR2 (germline): MNHEY, SVGAGI. CDR3: CASSYLRQYEQYF. The DNA of the CDR3 is TGTGCCAGCAGTTACTTGCGGCAGTACGAGCAGTACTTC.

The rearrangement links TRBV3-1 to TRBJ1-6; D unclear. The CDR3 has 14 amino acids. The germline V gene has CDR1 LGHDT and CDR2 YNNKEL (reference sequence). Trimming left V 5 bases short and J 9 bases short, with 14 bases between. CDR3 coding DNA: TGTGCCAGCAGCGAATCCCCATTGCGTTCACCCCTCCACTTT. Translation: CASSESPLRSPLHF.

This clonotype was seen a few times. This chain uses TRBV19 with TRBJ1-5; unclear D gene. Germline V gene data show CDR1 as LNHDA and CDR2 as SQIVND (reference sequence). This CDR3 is built from 15 residues. Trimming removed 2 bases from V and 4 bases from J, with 12 bases in between. In DNA form, the CDR3 reads TGTGCCAGTAGTATAAAGTTGATCTCGAATCAGCCCCAGCATTTT. Amino acids: CASSIKLISNQPQHF.

This clonotype was seen only a few times. The rearrangement links TRBV29-1 to TRBJ2-5, with TRBD1 matching 11 bases. Trimming at V came to 6 bases and at J to 6 bases, leaving 15 bases not matched to a gene. The germline CDR1 and CDR2 sequences are SQVTM and ANQGSEA. CDR3 length: 16 residues. The CDR3 DNA follows: TGCAGCGTATTACCCCCGGGACAGGGGGTCTCTAAGACCCAGTACTTC. Translation: CSVLPPGQGVSKTQYF.

A few counts support this clonotype. The chain uses TRBV30 and TRBJ2-7; D call uncertain. The CDR3 spans 13 residues. CDR1 and CDR2 from the germline V gene are GTSNPN and SVGIG (reference sequence). V was cut by 1 base and J by 2 bases, with 9 bases left in between. The CDR3 protein is CAWSDPLTYEQYF. The DNA for the CDR3 is TGTGCCTGGAGTGACCCCCTCACCTACGAGCAGTACTTC.

This clonotype was seen a few times. The chain recombines TRBV6-5 with TRBJ1-5; D is ambiguous. The CDR3 is made up of 13 amino acids. Germline assignment: CDR1 MNHEY and CDR2 SVGAGI. V dropped 2 bases and J dropped 7 bases, with 9 bases sitting between them. This CDR3 reads CASSYGPEQPQHF. The CDR3 coding sequence is TGTGCCAGCAGTTACGGTCCAGAGCAGCCCCAGCATTTT.

The table lists this clonotype with many counts. The chain recombines TRBV5-4 with TRBJ2-5; the D gene is possibly TRBD2 (5 bases). The germline gives CDR1 SGHNT, CDR2 YYREEE (reference sequence). CDR3 length: 14 amino acids. Between the trimmed V and J ends, which lost 4 bases and 4 bases, there was a span of 14 bases. The CDR3: CASSLPSMGETQYF. In DNA form, the CDR3 reads TGTGCCAGCAGCCTCCCTAGCATGGGAGAGACCCAGTACTTC.

This clonotype was counted many times. The V call is TRBV29-1, the J call TRBJ1-6; weak D call: TRBD1 (5 bases). The CDR3 runs to 13 residues. The germline V and J ends were trimmed by 4 bases and 10 bases, with 14 bases remaining between them. Germline CDR1 and CDR2: SQVTM and ANQGSEA. The CDR3 bases are TGCAGCGTTGGGAGCCAGGGAGACTCACCCCTCCACTTT. Translated, it gives CSVGSQGDSPLHF. The variable domain in full, completed from reference TRBV29-1 and TRBJ1-6, reads SAVISQKPSRDICQRGTSLTIQCQVDSQVTMMFWYRQQPGQSLTLIATANQGSEATYESGFVIDKFPISRPNLTFSTLTVSNMSPEDSSIYLCSVGSQGDSPLHFGNGTRLTVT.

Only a few counts were recorded for this clonotype. The gene calls are TRBV2 and TRBJ2-7, with 7 bases fitting TRBD1. Germline CDR1 SNHLY, CDR2 FYNNEI. This CDR3 is built from 14 residues. The junction had 10 bases not matched to a gene; V was cut back by 8 bases and J by 3 bases. As DNA, the CDR3 is TGTGCCAGCTCACCACAGGGGAGAGGCTACGAGCAGTACTTC. As protein: CASSPQGRGYEQYF.

The rearrangement links TRBV5-4 to TRBJ2-1; TRBD1 matches 7 bases. With 4 bases clipped from V and 0 bases from J, the junction kept 4 bases outside the gene matches. The CDR3 has 15 amino acids. Germline CDR1 and CDR2: SGHNT and YYREEE (reference sequence). The CDR3 region has the DNA TGTGCCAGCAGCACCGGGACAGACTCCTACAATGAGCAGTTCTTC. The encoded protein is CASSTGTDSYNEQFF.

This clonotype was observed at least ten times. CDR3 protein: CASSLLVGEQYF. The CDR3 coding sequence is TGTGCCAGCAGCTTACTGGTGGGCGAGCAGTACTTC. V usage is TRBV7-2 and J usage is TRBJ2-7; D is uncertain. CDR3 length: 12 residues. The germline V gene has CDR1 SGHTA and CDR2 FQGNSA. V lost 2 bases and J lost 6, with 8 bases in between.

There are a few counts of this clonotype. The genes are TRBV6-1 and TRBJ2-7; 8 nucleotides match TRBD2. The CDR3 has 15 amino acids. Losses at the gene ends were 5 bases for V and 2 bases for J; bases not matched to a gene: 8. CDR1 is MNHNS, CDR2 SASEGT, per germline. The CDR3 coding sequence is TGTGCCAGCAGTTCTCCCGCGGGAGGTGCCTACGAGCAGTACTTC. The encoded protein is CASSSPAGGAYEQYF.

This clonotype was observed many times. J is TRBJ2-1 and V is TRBV7-9; 11 positions match TRBD1. Germline CDR1 SEHNR, CDR2 FQNEAQ (reference sequence). The J segment lost 7 bases and the V segment lost 5 bases, leaving 4 bases of the junction unmatched. CDR3 length: 14 amino acids. CDR3 sequence: CASSLGQGANEQFF. The DNA of the CDR3 is TGTGCCAGCAGCCTAGGACAGGGGGCTAATGAGCAGTTCTTC.

This clonotype was observed at least ten times. This chain joins TRBV11-2 and TRBJ2-7; D remains ambiguous. The CDR3 totals 11 residues. CDR1 SGHAT and CDR2 FQNNGV come from the germline V gene. The ends were cut back, 5 bases at V and 3 bases at J, with 5 bases in the middle. CDR3 coding DNA: TGTGCCAGCAGCGGGATCTACGAGCAGTACTTC. It yields the protein CASSGIYEQYF.

In its sample, this clonotype was seen many times. This sequence joins TRBV30 and TRBJ2-5; perhaps D is TRBD1 or TRBD2 (5 bases each). V lost 3 bases to trimming and J lost 12 bases, with 17 bases between them. The CDR3 spans 12 residues. Germline V gene sequence: CDR1 GTSNPN, CDR2 SVGIG (reference sequence). This CDR3 is CAWSHPPGPEYF. The CDR3, as DNA: TGTGCCTGGAGCCACCCCCCGGGACCTGAGTACTTC.

This chain uses TRBV6-1 with TRBJ2-1; no clear D. V lost 0 bases to trimming and J lost 9 bases, with 15 bases between them. Germline V gene sequence: CDR1 MNHNS, CDR2 SASEGT. The CDR3 sequence is 15 residues long. CDR3 in amino acids: CASSEAHLGRPEQFF. In DNA form, the CDR3 reads TGTGCCAGCAGTGAAGCACACCTAGGTCGACCTGAGCAGTTCTTC.

This clonotype occurred a few times. The rearrangement links TRBV3-1 to TRBJ2-7, with a weak D call TRBD1 (5 bases). Germline V gene lookup returns CDR1 LGHDT and CDR2 YNNKEL (reference sequence). The CDR3 contains 17 residues. Between the trimmed V and J ends, which lost 4 bases and 1 base, there was a span of 20 bases. This CDR3 reads CASSPTRQGSGSYEQYF. The CDR3 DNA reads TGTGCCAGCAGCCCGACCCGCCAGGGCTCTGGATCCTACGAGCAGTACTTC.